This T cell receptor (beta chain) is from a study of T cells in Graves' hyperthyroidism and ophthalmopathy. Points from the study as a whole: Blood also contained most expanded thyroid clonotypes above 0.001.

Clinicians diagnosed patients from clinical symptoms, serum thyroxine and TRAb, thyroid ultrasound and orbital computed tomography. This CDR3 comprises 14 residues. Trimming cost V 10 bases and J 0 bases; bases outside gene matches: 5. The germline CDR1 and CDR2 sequences are LNHDA and SQIVND (reference sequence). Researchers took RNA transcripts and amplified the TCR beta CDR3 regions from them. HTBI primers were used for first-round RT-PCR of the TCR CDR3. TCRdb re-called the multiplex PCR reads through MiXCR, storing one row per CDR3 protein. The sample includes 500,000 to 800,000 distinct CDR3 sequences, 14% of them seen just once. A word on this clonotype: Its antigen is unknown.

The rearrangement uses TRBV19 and TRBJ1-3; the match to TRBD1 covers 8 bases. The TCR comes from a woman aged 45-65 years with Graves' ophthalmopathy. Sequenced material: blood. CDR3: CATGQGISGNTIYF. For the CDR3, the DNA is TGTGCCACAGGACAGGGAATCTCTGGAAACACCATATATTTT.